This T cell receptor beta chain was sequenced for a study of early T cells in non-severe SARS-CoV-2 infection. Turning to the study itself: From unsorted whole blood, bulk RNA was sequenced, and the chains remained unpaired. Findings and caveats of the study: Anti-spike CD8 responses were favored by VDJdb matching, which missed private and CD4 specificities.

Germline V gene sequence: CDR1 SGHDT, CDR2 YYEEEE. The CDR3 loop spans 11 amino acids. With 0 bases removed from V and 13 bases from J, the gap between germline ends came to 10 bases. This clonotype was found a few times. What it recognizes is unknown. Individual cDNA molecules were tagged with unique molecular identifiers, the study reported. TCRdb independently ran MiXCR on the 5' RACE reads; one entry per CDR3 protein. The sample consists of roughly 100,000 distinct CDR3 sequences, 13% of them appearing once. This clonotype was sampled from an adult who was a healthcare worker with PCR-confirmed SARS-CoV-2 infection or an uninfected control (not recorded which). This chain joins TRBV5-6 and TRBJ1-2, with D maybe TRBD1 (5 bases). Sequenced input: whole blood. CDR3 DNA sequence: TGTGCCAGCAGCTTGGTAGGGGTGTCCACCTTC. Its translation is CASSLVGVSTF. Full variable domain (missing parts from reference TRBV5-6 and TRBJ1-2): DAGVTQSPTHLIKTRGQQVTLRCSPKSGHDTVSWYQQALGQGPQFIFQYYEEEERQRGNFPDRFSGHQFPNYSSELNVNALLLGDSALYLCASSLVGVSTFGSGTRLTVV.